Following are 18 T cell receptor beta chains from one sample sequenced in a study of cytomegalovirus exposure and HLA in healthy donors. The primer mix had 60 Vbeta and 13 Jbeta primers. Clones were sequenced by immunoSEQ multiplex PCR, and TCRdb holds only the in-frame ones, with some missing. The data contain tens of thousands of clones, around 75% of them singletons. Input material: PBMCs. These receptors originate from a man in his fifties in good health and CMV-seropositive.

For the CDR3, the DNA is TGCAGCGTCCCTCGACTAGCGGGAGCAGAGACCCAGTACTTC. Translated: CSVPRLAGAETQYF. The chain has TRBV29-1 and TRBJ2-5; TRBD2 agrees at 12 bases. This CDR3 is 14 amino acids long. Germline V gene data show CDR1 as SQVTM and CDR2 as ANQGSEA. J gave up 4 bases and V 6 bases, and 6 bases lay outside the gene matches.

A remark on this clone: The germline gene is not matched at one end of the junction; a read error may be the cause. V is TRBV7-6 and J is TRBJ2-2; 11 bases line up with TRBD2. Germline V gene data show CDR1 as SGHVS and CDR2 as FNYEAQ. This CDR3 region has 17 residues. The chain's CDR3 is CDSSSRVAGGPTGELFF. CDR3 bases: TGTGACAGCAGCTCCCGGGTAGCGGGAGGGCCCACCGGGGAGCTGTTTTTT.

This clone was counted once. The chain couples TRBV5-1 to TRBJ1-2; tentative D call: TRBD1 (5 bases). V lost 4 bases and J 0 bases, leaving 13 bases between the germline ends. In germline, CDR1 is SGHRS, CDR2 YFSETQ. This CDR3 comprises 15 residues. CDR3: CASSQGGGSNYGYTF. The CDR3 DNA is TGCGCCAGCAGCCAAGGCGGGGGTTCTAACTATGGCTACACCTTC.

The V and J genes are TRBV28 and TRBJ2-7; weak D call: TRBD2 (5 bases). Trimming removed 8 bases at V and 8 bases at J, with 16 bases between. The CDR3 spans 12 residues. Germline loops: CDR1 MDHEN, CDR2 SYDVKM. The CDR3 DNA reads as TGTGCCAGCCGGACTTCGGCCCTTCAGCAGTACTTC. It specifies CASRTSALQQYF.

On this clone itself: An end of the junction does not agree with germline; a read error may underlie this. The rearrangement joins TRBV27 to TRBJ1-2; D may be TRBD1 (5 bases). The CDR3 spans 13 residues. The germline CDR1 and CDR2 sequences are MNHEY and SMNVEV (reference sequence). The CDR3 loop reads CASSPSKGFGYNF. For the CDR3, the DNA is TGTGCCAGCAGCCCTTCTAAGGGGTTTGGCTACAACTTC.

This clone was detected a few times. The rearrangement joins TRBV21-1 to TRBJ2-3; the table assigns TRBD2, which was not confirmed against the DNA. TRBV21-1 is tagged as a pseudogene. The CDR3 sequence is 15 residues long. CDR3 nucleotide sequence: TGTGCCAGCAGCCGGGGGGTCCGCCCACGATGGACGCAGTATTTT. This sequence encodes CASSRGVRPRWTQYF.

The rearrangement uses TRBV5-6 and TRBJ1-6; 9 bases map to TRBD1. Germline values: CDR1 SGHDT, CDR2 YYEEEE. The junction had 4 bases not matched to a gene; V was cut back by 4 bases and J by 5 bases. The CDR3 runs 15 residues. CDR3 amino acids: CASSPWDRDNSPLHF. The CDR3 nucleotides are TGTGCCAGCAGCCCTTGGGACAGGGATAATTCACCCCTCCACTTT.

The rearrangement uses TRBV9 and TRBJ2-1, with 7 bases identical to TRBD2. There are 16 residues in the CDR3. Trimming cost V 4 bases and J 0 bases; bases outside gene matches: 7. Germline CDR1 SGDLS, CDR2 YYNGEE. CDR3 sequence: CASSPPAGPSYNEQFF. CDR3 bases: TGTGCCAGCAGCCCCCCAGCGGGACCCTCCTACAATGAGCAGTTCTTC.

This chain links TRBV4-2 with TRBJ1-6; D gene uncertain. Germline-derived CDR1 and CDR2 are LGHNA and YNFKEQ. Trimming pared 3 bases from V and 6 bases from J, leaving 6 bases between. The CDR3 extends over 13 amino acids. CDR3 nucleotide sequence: TGTGCCAGCAGCCAGCGAGTTAATTCACCCCTCCACTTT. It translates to CASSQRVNSPLHF.

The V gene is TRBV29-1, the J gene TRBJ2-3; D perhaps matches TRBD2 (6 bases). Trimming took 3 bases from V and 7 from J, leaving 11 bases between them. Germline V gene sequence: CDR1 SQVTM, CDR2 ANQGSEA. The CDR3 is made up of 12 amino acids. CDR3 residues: CSVDQRENTQYF. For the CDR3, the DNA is TGCAGCGTTGACCAACGGGAGAATACGCAGTATTTT.

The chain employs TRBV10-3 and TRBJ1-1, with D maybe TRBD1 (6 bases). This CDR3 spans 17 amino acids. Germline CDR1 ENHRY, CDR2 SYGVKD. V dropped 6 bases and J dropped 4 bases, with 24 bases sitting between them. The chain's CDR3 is CAIRQTESLRGGTEAFF. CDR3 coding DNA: TGTGCCATCAGACAGACCGAGTCCCTAAGGGGGGGCACTGAAGCTTTCTTT.

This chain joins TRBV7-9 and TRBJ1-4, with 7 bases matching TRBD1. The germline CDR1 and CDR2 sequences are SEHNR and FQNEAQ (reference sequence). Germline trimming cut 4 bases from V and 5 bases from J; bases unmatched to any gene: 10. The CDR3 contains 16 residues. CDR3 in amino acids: CASSSLRTGQNEKLFF. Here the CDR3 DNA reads TGTGCCAGCAGCTCCCTTAGGACAGGCCAGAATGAAAAACTGTTTTTT.

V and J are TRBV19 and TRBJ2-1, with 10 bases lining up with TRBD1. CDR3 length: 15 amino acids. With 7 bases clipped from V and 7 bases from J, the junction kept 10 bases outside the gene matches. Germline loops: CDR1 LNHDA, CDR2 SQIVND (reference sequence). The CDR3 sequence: CASMDRDRGPNEQFF. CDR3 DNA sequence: TGTGCCAGTATGGACCGAGACAGGGGGCCGAATGAGCAGTTCTTC.

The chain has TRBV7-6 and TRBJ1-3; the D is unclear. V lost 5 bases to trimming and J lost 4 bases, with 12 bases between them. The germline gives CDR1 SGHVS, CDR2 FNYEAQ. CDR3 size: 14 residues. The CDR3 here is CASSPWESGNTIYF. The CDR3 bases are TGTGCCAGCAGCCCATGGGAGAGCGGAAACACCATATATTTT.

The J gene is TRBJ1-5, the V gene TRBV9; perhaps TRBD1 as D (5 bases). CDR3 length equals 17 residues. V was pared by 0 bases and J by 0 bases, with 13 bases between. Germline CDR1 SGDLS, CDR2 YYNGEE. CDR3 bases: TGTGCCAGCAGCGTAGTACCAGGGCCTTATAGCAATCAGCCCCAGCATTTT. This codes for CASSVVPGPYSNQPQHF.

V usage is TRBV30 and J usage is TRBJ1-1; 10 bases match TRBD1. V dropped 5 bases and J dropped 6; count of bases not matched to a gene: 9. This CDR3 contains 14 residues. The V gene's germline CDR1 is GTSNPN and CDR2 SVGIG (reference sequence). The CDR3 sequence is CAWAPGQGIAEAFF. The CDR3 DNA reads TGTGCCTGGGCACCGGGACAGGGGATCGCTGAAGCTTTCTTT.

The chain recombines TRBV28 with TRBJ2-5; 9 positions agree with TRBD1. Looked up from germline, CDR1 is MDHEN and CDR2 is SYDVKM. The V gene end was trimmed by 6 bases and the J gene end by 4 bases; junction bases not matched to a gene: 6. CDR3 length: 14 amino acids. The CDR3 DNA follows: TGTGCCAGCAGGGGGGGGACAGGGCGAGAGACCCAGTACTTC. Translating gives CASRGGTGRETQYF.

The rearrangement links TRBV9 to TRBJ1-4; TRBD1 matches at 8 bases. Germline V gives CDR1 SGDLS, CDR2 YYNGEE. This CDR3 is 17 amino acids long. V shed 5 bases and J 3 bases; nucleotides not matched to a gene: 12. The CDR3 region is CASSNGQGAIANEKLFF. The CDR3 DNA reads TGTGCCAGCAGTAACGGTCAGGGGGCGATCGCTAATGAAAAACTGTTTTTT. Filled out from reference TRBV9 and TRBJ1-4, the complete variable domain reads DSGVTQTPKHLITATGQRVTLRCSPRSGDLSVYWYQQSLDQGLQFLIQYYNGEERAKGNILERFSAQQFPDLHSELNLSSLELGDSALYFCASSNGQGAIANEKLFFGSGTQLSVL.